This entry concerns a single T cell receptor beta chain. Its antigen remains unidentified. One entry per CDR3 protein, called by TCRdb with MiXCR from the reads. The sample has about 920,000 distinct CDR3 sequences; approximately 31% are singletons. This entry belongs to a study of T cell repertoires in cytomegalovirus infection. Overall study context: HLA-B-restricted CMV epitopes that are well studied, plus recently identified HLA-C-restricted ones, were used by the study. Study-wide results and limits: Cumulative frequency of public TCR beta families picked out carriers of CMV plus the relevant HLA. HLA-C-restricted CMV-specific TCR beta clonotypes prevailed in the ex vivo response.

The clonotype was recovered from a human donor in good health (CMV status not recorded). Some clones in this sample may be carry-over from other donors' samples. This material consisted of cultured CD8+ T cells from PBMCs, taken from culture after CMV antigen stimulation.

The CDR3 loop reads CASSSPMQGASNQPQHF. CDR3 bases: TGTGCCAGCAGTTCCCCTATGCAGGGGGCTAGCAATCAGCCCCAGCATTTT. The J gene is TRBJ1-5, the V gene TRBV6-2 or TRBV6-3; TRBD1 matches at 8 bases. After removal of 4 bases from V and 0 bases from J, the junction contained 8 bases not matched to a gene. CDR3 size: 17 residues. Looked up from germline, CDR1 is MNHEY and CDR2 is SVGEGT.